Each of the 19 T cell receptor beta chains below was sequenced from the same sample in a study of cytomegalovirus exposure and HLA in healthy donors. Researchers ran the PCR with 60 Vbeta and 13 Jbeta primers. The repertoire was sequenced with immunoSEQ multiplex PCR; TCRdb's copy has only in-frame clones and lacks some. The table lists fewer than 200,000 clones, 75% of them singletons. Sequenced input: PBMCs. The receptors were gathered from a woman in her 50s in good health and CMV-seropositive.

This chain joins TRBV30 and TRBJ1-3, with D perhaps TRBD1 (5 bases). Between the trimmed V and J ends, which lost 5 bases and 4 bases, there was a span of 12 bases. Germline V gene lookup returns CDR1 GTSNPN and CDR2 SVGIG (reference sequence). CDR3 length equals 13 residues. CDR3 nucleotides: TGTGCCTGGGGACATCAGACCGGAAACACCATATATTTT. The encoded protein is CAWGHQTGNTIYF.

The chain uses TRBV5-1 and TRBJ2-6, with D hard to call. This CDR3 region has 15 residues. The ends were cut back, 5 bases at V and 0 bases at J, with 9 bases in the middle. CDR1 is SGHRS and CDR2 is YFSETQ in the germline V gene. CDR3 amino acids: CASRIEISGANVLTF. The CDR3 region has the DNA TGCGCCAGCAGGATAGAAATCTCTGGGGCCAACGTCCTGACTTTC.

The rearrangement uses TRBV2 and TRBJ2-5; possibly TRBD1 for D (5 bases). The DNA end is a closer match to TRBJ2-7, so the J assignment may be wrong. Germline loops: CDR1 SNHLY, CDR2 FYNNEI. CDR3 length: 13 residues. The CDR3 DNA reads TGTGCCAGCAGTGCAAGACAGACCTACGAGCAGTACTTC. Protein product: CASSARQTYEQYF.

The CDR3 loop is CASSVGGAYNEQFF. The CDR3 DNA reads as TGTGCCAGCAGCGTAGGGGGCGCCTACAATGAGCAGTTCTTC. V gene TRBV9 combines with J gene TRBJ2-1, with D maybe TRBD1 (5 bases). CDR1 is SGDLS, CDR2 YYNGEE, per germline. V lost 0 bases to trimming and J lost 2 bases, with 6 bases between them. This CDR3 contains 14 residues.

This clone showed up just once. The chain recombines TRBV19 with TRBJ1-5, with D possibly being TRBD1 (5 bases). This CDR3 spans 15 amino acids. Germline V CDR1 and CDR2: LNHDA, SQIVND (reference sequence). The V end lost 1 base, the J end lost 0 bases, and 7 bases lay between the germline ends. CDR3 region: CASSIVDSSNQPQHF. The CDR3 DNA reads TGTGCCAGTAGTATAGTCGACAGTAGCAATCAGCCCCAGCATTTT.

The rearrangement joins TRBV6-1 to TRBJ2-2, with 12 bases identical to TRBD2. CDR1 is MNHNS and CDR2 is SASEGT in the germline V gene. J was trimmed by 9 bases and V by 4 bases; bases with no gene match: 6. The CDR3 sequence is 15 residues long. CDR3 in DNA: TGTGCCAGCAGTGCGGCTAGCGGGGGGGTCCGGGAGCTGTTTTTT. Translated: CASSAASGGVRELFF.

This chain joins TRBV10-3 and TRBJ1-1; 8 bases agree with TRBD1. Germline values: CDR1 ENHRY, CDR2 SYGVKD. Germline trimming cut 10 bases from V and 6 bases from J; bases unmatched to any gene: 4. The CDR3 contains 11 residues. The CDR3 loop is CASIQGAEAFF. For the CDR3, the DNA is TGTGCCAGCATACAGGGGGCTGAAGCTTTCTTT.

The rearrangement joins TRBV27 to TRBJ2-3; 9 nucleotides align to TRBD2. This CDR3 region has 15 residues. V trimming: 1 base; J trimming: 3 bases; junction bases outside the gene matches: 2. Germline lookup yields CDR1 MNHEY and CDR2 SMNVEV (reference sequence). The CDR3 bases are TGTGCCAGCAGTTTATGGACTAGCGCGACAGATACGCAGTATTTT. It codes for CASSLWTSATDTQYF.

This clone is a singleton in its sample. The CDR3 loop reads CASSPGQGSAFF. Here the CDR3 DNA reads TGTGCCAGCAGCCCGGGACAGGGGAGCGCTTTCTTT. The chain couples TRBV5-6 to TRBJ1-1; TRBD1 aligns across 10 bases. CDR3 length: 12 residues. With 4 bases clipped from V and 11 bases from J, the junction kept 5 bases outside the gene matches. CDR1 is SGHDT and CDR2 is YYEEEE in the germline V gene.

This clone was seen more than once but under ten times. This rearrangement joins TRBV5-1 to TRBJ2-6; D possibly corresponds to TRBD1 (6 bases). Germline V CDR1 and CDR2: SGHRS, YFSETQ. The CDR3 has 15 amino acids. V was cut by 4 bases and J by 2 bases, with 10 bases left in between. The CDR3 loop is CASSNDRPGANVLTF. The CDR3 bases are TGCGCCAGCAGCAACGACAGGCCTGGGGCCAACGTCCTGACTTTC.

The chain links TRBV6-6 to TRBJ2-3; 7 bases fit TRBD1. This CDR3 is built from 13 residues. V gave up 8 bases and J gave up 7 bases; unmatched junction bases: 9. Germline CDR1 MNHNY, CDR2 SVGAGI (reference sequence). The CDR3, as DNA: TGTGCCAGCCGGGACAGCAATTCGAATACGCAGTATTTT. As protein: CASRDSNSNTQYF.

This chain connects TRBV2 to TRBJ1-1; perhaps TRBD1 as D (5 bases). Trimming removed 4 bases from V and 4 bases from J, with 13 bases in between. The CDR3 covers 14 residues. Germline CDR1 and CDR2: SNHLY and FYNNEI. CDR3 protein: CASSVEEGSTEAFF. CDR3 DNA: TGTGCCAGCAGTGTGGAGGAGGGGAGCACTGAAGCTTTCTTT.

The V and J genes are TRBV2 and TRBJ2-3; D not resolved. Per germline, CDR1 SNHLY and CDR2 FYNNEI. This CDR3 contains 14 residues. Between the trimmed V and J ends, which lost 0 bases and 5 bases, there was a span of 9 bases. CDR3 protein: CASSEAIYLDTQYF. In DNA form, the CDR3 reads TGTGCCAGCAGTGAAGCAATCTACTTAGATACGCAGTATTTT.

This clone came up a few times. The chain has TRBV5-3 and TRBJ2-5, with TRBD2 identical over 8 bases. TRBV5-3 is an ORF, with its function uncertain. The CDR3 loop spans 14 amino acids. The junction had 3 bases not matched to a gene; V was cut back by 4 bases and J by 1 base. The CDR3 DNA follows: TGTGCCAGAAGCGGCGGGACTAGCCAAGAGACCCAGTACTTC. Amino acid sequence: CARSGGTSQETQYF.

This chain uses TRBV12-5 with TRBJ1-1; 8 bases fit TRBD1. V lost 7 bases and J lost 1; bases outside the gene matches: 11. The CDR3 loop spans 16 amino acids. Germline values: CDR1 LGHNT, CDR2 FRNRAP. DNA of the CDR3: TGTGCTAGTGCCGACAATCGACAGGGGTGGAACACTGAAGCTTTCTTT. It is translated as CASADNRQGWNTEAFF. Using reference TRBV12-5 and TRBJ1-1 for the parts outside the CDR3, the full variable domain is DARVTQTPRHKVTEMGQEVTMRCQPILGHNTVFWYRQTMMQGLELLAYFRNRAPLDDSGMPKDRFSAEMPDATLATLKIQPSEPRDSAVYFCASADNRQGWNTEAFFGQGTRLTVV.

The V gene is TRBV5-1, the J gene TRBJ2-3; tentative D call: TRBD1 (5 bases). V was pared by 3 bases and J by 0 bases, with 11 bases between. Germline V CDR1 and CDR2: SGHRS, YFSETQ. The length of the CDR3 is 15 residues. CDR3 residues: CASSSDSSSTDTQYF. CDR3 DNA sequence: TGCGCCAGCAGCTCCGACAGCTCTAGCACAGATACGCAGTATTTT.

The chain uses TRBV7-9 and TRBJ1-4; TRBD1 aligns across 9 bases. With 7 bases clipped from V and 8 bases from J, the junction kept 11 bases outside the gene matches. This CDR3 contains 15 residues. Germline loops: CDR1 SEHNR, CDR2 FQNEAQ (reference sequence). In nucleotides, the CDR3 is TGTGCCAGCATTAAGGACAGGGGAGAATACGAAAAACTGTTTTTT. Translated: CASIKDRGEYEKLFF.

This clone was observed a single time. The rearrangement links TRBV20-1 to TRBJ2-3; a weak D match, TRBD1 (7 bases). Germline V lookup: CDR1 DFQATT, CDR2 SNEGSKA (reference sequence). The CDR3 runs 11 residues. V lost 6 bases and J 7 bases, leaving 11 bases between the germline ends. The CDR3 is CSAWRGHTQYF. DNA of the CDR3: TGCAGTGCCTGGAGGGGGCATACGCAGTATTTT.

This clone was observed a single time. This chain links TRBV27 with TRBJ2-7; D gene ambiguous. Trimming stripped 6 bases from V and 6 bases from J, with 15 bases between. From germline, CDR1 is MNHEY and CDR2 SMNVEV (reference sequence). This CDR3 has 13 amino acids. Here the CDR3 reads CASSPTPLGEQYF. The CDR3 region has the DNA TGTGCCAGCAGCCCGACACCGTTAGGCGAGCAGTACTTC.